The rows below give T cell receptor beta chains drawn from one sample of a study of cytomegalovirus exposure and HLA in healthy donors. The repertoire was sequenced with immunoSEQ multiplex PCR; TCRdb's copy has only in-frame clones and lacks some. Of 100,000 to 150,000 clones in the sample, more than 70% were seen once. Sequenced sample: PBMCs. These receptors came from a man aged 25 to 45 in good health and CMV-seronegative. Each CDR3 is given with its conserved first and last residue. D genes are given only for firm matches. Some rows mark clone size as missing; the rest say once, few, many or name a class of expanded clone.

CDR3 DNA: TGTGCCAGCAGCTATTCAGGGAGGGGGAGTAATGAAAAACTGTTTTTT
CDR3 protein: CASSYSGRGSNEKLFF
D gene: .
J gene: TRBJ1-4
clone size: .
V gene: TRBV28

CDR3 DNA: TGTGCCAGCAGCTTAGTCGGGGTCTTGGCACCCCTCCACTTT
CDR3 protein: CASSLVGVLAPLHF
D gene: .
J gene: TRBJ1-6
clone size: .
V gene: TRBV11-2

CDR3 DNA: TGTGCCAGCAGCTTAGCCCCGGCGGTTACAACCTACAATGAGCAGTTCTTC
CDR3 protein: CASSLAPAVTTYNEQFF
D gene: .
J gene: TRBJ2-1
clone size: .
V gene: TRBV13

CDR3 DNA: TGTGCCAGCAGTCTCTCCCGGGGTTACACTGAAGCTTTCTTT
CDR3 protein: CASSLSRGYTEAFF
D gene: .
J gene: TRBJ1-1
clone size: .
V gene: TRBV27

CDR3 DNA: TGTGCCAGCAGGTCTGGACAGGGGTACTACGAGCAGTACTTC
CDR3 protein: CASRSGQGYYEQYF
D gene: TRBD1
J gene: TRBJ2-7
clone size: .
V gene: TRBV2

CDR3 DNA: TGTGCCAGCAGAGTCACAGGGGTCCATCAGCCCCAGCATTTT
CDR3 protein: CASRVTGVHQPQHF
D gene: TRBD1
J gene: TRBJ1-5
clone size: .
V gene: TRBV6-6

CDR3 DNA: TGTGCCAGCAGTGTCCTTCCTTCCGGGACACCAGAGCAGTACTTC
CDR3 protein: CASSVLPSGTPEQYF
D gene: .
J gene: TRBJ2-7
clone size: .
V gene: TRBV2

CDR3 DNA: TGTGCCAGCTCACCAGGACAGACAAGGGAAAAACTGTTTTTT
CDR3 protein: CASSPGQTREKLFF
D gene: .
J gene: TRBJ1-4
clone size: .
V gene: TRBV18

CDR3 DNA: TGTGCTAGCAGCCCCCAAGCGGGGGAGGGCAATGAGCAGTTCTTC
CDR3 protein: CASSPQAGEGNEQFF
D gene: TRBD2
J gene: TRBJ2-1
clone size: few
V gene: TRBV7-7

CDR3 DNA: TGTGCCAGCAGCTGGGAGGGGGAAAAACTGTTTTTT
CDR3 protein: CASSWEGEKLFF
D gene: .
J gene: TRBJ1-4
clone size: .
V gene: TRBV5-4

CDR3 DNA: TGTGCCAGCAGCTTAAGGGGGCGCGAGGAGACCCAGTACTTC
CDR3 protein: CASSLRGREETQYF
D gene: TRBD1
J gene: TRBJ2-5
clone size: few
V gene: TRBV5-8

CDR3 DNA: TGTGCCAGCAGCTTGTTAGGCGGGGGGACCACAGATACGCAGTATTTT
CDR3 protein: CASSLLGGGTTDTQYF
D gene: TRBD2
J gene: TRBJ2-3
clone size: .
V gene: TRBV5-6

CDR3 DNA: TGTGCCTGGAGCCAGCCCCCGACAGCAACTAATGAAAAACTGTTTTTT
CDR3 protein: CAWSQPPTATNEKLFF
D gene: .
J gene: TRBJ1-4
clone size: few
V gene: TRBV30

CDR3 DNA: TGTGCCAGCAGCCCAGGGACAGGGGGCTCTAATGAAAAACTGTTTTTT
CDR3 protein: CASSPGTGGSNEKLFF
D gene: TRBD1
J gene: TRBJ1-4
clone size: once
V gene: TRBV7-9

CDR3 DNA: TGTGCCATCAACTCCGGGACAGGGTCCAATGAGCAGTTCTTC
CDR3 protein: CAINSGTGSNEQFF
D gene: TRBD1
J gene: TRBJ2-1
clone size: .
V gene: TRBV10-3

CDR3 DNA: TGTGCCAGCAGTCGTGGGGCTTTCGGCACTGAAGCTTTCTTT
CDR3 protein: CASSRGAFGTEAFF
D gene: .
J gene: TRBJ1-1
clone size: .
V gene: TRBV6-6

CDR3 DNA: TGTGCCTGGAGTGGCGGGGGGGCGGATACGCAGTATTTT
CDR3 protein: CAWSGGGADTQYF
D gene: TRBD2
J gene: TRBJ2-3
clone size: .
V gene: TRBV30

CDR3 DNA: TGCGCCAGCAGCTTACAGGGGAACTATGGCTACACCTTC
CDR3 protein: CASSLQGNYGYTF
D gene: TRBD1
J gene: TRBJ1-2
clone size: .
V gene: TRBV5-1

CDR3 DNA: TGTGCCAGTAGTAAGGAAGCGGGGGTTATCGAGCAGTACTTC
CDR3 protein: CASSKEAGVIEQYF
D gene: TRBD2
J gene: TRBJ2-7
clone size: .
V gene: TRBV19

CDR3 DNA: TGTGCCAGCTCACAACAGGGGATTGGAAACACCATATATTTT
CDR3 protein: CASSQQGIGNTIYF
D gene: TRBD1
J gene: TRBJ1-3
clone size: .
V gene: TRBV18

CDR3 DNA: TGTGCCAGCAGTCTCCGGGCCTACGAGCAGTACTTC
CDR3 protein: CASSLRAYEQYF
D gene: .
J gene: TRBJ2-7
clone size: .
V gene: TRBV28

CDR3 DNA: TGCGCCAGCAGCCGGGACAGCCAAAACACTGAAGCTTTCTTT
CDR3 protein: CASSRDSQNTEAFF
D gene: TRBD1
J gene: TRBJ1-1
clone size: few
V gene: TRBV5-1

CDR3 DNA: TGTGCCACCAGCATAGTAAATCAGCCCCAGCATTTT
CDR3 protein: CATSIVNQPQHF
D gene: .
J gene: TRBJ1-5
clone size: .
V gene: TRBV15

CDR3 DNA: TGTGCCAGCAGTCCGGGACAGGGGTTAGGCAATCAGCCCCAGCACTTT
CDR3 protein: CASSPGQGLGNQPQHF
D gene: TRBD1
J gene: TRBJ1-5
clone size: .
V gene: TRBV27